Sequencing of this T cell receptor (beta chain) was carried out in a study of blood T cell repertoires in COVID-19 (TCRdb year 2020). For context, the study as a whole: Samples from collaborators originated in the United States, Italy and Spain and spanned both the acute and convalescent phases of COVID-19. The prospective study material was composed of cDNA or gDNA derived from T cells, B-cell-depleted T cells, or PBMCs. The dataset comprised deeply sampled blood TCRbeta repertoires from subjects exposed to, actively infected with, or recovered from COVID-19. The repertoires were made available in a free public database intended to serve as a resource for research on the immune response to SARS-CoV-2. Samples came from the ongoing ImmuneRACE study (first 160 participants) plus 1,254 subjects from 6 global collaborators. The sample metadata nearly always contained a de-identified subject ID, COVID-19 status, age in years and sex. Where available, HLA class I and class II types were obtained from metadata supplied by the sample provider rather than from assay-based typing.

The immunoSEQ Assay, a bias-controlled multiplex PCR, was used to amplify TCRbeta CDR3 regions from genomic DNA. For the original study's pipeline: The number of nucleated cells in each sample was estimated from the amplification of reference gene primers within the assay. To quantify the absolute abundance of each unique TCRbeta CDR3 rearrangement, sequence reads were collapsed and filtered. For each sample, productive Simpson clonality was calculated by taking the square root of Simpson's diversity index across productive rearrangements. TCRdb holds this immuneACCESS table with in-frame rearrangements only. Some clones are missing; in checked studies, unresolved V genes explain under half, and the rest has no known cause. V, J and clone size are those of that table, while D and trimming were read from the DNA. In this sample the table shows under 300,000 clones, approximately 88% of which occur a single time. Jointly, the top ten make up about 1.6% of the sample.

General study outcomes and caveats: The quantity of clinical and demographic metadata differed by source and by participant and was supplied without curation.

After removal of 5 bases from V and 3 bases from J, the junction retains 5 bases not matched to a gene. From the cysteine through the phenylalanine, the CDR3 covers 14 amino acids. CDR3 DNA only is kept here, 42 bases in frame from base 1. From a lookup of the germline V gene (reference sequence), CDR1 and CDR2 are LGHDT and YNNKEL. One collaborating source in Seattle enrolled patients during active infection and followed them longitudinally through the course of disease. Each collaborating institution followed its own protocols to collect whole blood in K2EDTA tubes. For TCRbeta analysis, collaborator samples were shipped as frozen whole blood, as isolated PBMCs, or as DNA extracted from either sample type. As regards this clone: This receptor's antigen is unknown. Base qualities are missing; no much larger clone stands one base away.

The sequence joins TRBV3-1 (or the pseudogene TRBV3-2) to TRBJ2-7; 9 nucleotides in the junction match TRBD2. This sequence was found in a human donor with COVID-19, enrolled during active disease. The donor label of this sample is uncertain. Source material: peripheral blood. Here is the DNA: TGTGCCAGCAGCACGACTAGCGGTTACTACGAGCAGTACTTC. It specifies CASSTTSGYYEQYF.